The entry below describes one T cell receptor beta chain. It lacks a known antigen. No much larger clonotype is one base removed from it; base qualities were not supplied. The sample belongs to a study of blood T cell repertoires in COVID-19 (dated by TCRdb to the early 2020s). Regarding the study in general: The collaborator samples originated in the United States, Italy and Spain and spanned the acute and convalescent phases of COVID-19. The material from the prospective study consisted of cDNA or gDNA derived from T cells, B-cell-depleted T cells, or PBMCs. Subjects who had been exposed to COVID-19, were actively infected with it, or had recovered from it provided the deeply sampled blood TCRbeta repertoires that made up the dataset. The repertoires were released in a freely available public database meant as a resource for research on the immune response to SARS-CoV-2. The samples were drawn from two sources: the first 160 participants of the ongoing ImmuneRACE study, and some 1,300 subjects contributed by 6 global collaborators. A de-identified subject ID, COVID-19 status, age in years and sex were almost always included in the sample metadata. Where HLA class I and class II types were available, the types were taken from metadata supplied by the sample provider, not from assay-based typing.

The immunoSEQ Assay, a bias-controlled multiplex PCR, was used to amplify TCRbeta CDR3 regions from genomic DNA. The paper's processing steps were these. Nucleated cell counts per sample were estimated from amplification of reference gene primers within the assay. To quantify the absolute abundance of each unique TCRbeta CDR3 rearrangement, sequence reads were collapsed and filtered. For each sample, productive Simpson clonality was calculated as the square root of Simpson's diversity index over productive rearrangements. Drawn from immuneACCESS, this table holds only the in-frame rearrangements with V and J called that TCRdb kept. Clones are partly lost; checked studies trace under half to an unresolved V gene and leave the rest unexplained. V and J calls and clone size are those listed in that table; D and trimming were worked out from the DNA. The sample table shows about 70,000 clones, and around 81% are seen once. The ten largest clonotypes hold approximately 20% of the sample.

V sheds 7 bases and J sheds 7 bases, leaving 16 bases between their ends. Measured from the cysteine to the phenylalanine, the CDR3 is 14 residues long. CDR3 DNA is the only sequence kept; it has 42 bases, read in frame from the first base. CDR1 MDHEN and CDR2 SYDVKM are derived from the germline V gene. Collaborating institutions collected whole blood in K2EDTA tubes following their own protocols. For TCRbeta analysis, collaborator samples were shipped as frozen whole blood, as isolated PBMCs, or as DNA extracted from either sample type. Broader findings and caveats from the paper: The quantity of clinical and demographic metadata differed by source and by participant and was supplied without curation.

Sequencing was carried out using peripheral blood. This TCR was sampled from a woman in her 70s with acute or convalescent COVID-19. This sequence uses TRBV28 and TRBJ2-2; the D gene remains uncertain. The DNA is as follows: TGTGCCAGCACTAGGATGCTTCGGGTCGGGGAGCTGTTTTTT. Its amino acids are CASTRMLRVGELFF. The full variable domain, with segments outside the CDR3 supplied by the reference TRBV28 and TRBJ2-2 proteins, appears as DVKVTQSSRYLVKRTGEKVFLECVQDMDHENMFWYRQDPGLGLRLIYFSYDVKMKEKGDIPEGYSVSREKKERFSLILESASTNQTSMYLCASTRMLRVGELFFGEGSRLTVL.